This TCR beta chain was obtained from a study of identical twins (dated by TCRdb to the mid-2010s). Regarding the complete study: To test whether fetal clonotypes persist, this study deep-sequenced TCR alpha and beta repertoires from monozygotic twins, from unrelated adults of various ages, and from cord blood. To rule out contamination, replicate twin experiments were performed at different times with different library preparation protocols.

In its sample, this clonotype was seen many times. The specificity of this receptor is unknown. No per-base quality is available; no much larger clone lies one base away. Inclusive of the bounding cysteine and phenylalanine, the CDR3 is 12 residues long. The retained sequence is limited to the CDR3, 36 bases, with the frame set at the first base. The CDR1 and CDR2 encoded by the germline V gene are SQVTM and ANQGSEA. The library was produced with 5' RACE. The data were produced on an Illumina HiSeq 2000. A universal primer binding site was added through template switching, and the final cDNA carried a unique molecular identifier so that TCR cDNA molecules could be counted accurately. Specific primers in the conserved constant-segment region were used to synthesize first-strand cDNA for the TCR alpha and beta chains. Each cDNA library was double barcoded, with a SMART-Mk sample barcode plus Illumina barcodes, to control for contamination. TruSeq adapter sequences, together with Illumina sample barcodes, were added in two successive PCR steps. The TCR alpha and beta cDNA libraries were sequenced on the Illumina HiSeq platform using custom primers. The paper's processing steps were these. MiGEC processed the raw reads to extract unique molecular identifiers, while MiXCR was used to determine the CDR3 positions. Recombination models were inferred per individual with the repgenHMM and IGoR tools using an EM algorithm. The tcR package in R was used for shared clonotype analysis, with sharing normalized by the product of cloneset sizes. To study raw recombination free of thymic and clonal selection effects, out-of-frame nonproductive sequences were analyzed. TCRdb's own reprocessing of the public reads used fastp at Q25 and MiXCR and kept productive beta chains. Rows matching on CDR3 protein sequence are summarized as one entry with the most common DNA and genes. The V and J calls and clone size come from TCRdb's table, not from the authors' own analysis. The sample table records fewer than 250,000 distinct CDR3 sequences; approximately 15% of these occur just once. The ten largest clones take up over 35% of the sample.

What the research found in general, with its limitations: Invariant T cells such as MAIT and iNKT could partly confound zero-insertion analyses, although diverse VJ usage argued against such confounding for most clonotypes. Compared with coincidental sharing between unrelated individuals, out-of-frame TCR alpha sequences shared between twins showed an excess of sequences with low generation probability. In monozygotic twins, recombination models systematically underestimated out-of-frame TCR alpha sharing, but the models matched the sharing seen between unrelated individuals. Excess twin sharing in beta out-of-frame sequences was weaker because fewer shared sequences lowered the signal-to-noise ratio. Because the same donors could not be followed over many years, the conclusions relied on cross-sectional statistical analysis. Fewer insertions were carried by abundant cord blood beta clonotypes, a similar but weaker trend appeared in young adult naive repertoires, and no such trend appeared in memory repertoires.

Only healthy Caucasian donors were included. Three pairs of female monozygotic twins, all aged about 18 to 30 years, made up the twin cohort. CD4+ and CD8+ T cell populations were isolated with positive isolation kits from Invitrogen. This sample was also put to use in a study of T cells expressing NK-cell markers. The second investigation adds: About 8 donors provided sorted CD3+CD56+NKG2C+, CD3+CD56+NKG2C- and CD3+CD56-NKG2C+ T-cell subsets, whose TCR beta-chain repertoires were profiled. Among the eight sequenced donors, seven were HCMV-seropositive and one was HCMV-seronegative. To restrict sorting to alphabetaTCR-expressing T cells, an anti-gammadeltaTCR antibody was added in several experiments. For about 6 donors, the dominant CD3+CD56+NKG2C+ clonotypes were among the top 10 CD8+ clonotypes and accounted for about 1.0-7.5% of CD8+ T cells. Those dominant clonotypes were again the most abundant among CD3+CD56-NKG2C+ cells in several donors, at roughly 28.3-65%. Whether the expanded NKG2C-expressing T cell clones were specific for HCMV antigens remained unclear. The eight sequenced donors were randomly selected healthy volunteers, three men and five women. HCMV-specific IgG was detected in serum with a commercial ELISA kit to determine HCMV serostatus. MIGEC was used to demultiplex reads and group the reads by UMI, and MiTCR was used to assemble and quantify clonotypes. Only TCR cDNA sequences supported by at least two reads were kept to exclude erroneous sequences. The tcR package was used for downstream repertoire analysis, and clonotypes were matched between fractions using CDR3 nucleotide sequence together with V segment. VDJmatch was used to annotate antigen specificity against VDJdb, with one amino acid substitution in CDR3 allowed.

The V and J segments used are TRBV29-1 and TRBJ2-1; TRBD1 matches 8 bases in the middle. Sequencing was carried out using CD8+ T cells sorted from blood. This TCR was sampled from a woman under 30 in good health. The nucleotide sequence is given as TGCAGGACGGTGACAGGGGACCATGAGCAGTTCTTC. This sequence encodes CRTVTGDHEQFF.